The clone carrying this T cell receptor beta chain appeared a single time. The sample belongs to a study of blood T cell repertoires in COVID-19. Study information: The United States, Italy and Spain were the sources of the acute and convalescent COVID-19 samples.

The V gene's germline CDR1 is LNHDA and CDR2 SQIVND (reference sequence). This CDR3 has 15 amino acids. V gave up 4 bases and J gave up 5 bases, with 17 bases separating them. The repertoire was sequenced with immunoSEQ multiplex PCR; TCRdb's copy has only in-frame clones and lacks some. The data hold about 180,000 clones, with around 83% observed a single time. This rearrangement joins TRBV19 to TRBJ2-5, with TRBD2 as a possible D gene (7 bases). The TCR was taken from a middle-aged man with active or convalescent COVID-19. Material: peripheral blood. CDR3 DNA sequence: TGTGCCAGTAGTACGAACCGGGGGGCCCGGGAGACCCAGTACTTC. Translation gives CASSTNRGARETQYF.